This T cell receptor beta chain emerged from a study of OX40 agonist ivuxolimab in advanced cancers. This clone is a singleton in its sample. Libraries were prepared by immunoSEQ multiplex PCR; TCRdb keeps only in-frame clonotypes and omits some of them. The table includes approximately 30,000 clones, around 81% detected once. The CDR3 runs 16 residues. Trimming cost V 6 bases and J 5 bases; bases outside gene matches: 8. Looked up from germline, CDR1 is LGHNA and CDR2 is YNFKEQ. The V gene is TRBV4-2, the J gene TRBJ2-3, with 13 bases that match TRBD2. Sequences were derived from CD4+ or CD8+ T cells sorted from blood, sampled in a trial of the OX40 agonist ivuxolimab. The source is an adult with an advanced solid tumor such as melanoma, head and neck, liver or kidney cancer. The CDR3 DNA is TGTGCCAGCAGTTCCACTAGCGGGGGGGCTGGAGATACGCAGTATTTT. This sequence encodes CASSSTSGGAGDTQYF.